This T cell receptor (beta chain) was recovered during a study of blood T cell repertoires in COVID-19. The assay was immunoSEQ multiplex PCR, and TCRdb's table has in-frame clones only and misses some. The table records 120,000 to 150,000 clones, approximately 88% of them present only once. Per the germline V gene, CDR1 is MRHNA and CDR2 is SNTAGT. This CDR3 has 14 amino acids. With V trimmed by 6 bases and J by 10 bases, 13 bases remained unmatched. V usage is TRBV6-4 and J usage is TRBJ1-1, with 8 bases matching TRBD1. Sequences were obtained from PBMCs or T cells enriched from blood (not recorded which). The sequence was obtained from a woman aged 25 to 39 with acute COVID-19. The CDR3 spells CASSASSGGAGAFF. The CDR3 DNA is TGTGCCAGCAGCGCATCATCAGGGGGCGCGGGAGCTTTCTTT.